The sequence of this T cell receptor (beta chain) was determined in a study of CD8 T cells in ankylosing spondylitis. A quantitative 5'-RACE method, one with molecular barcodes, was used to make TCR beta libraries. TCRdb analysed the 5' RACE reads with MiXCR anew, one entry per CDR3 protein. The sample gives some 350,000 distinct CDR3 sequences, about 15% of which show up once; 0.9% to 1.2% is in the top ten. Germline V gene lookup returns CDR1 LNHNV and CDR2 YYDKDF (reference sequence). Trimming left V 5 bases short and J 11 bases short, with 26 bases between. This CDR3 is built from 16 residues. Overall study findings and caveats: Ankylosing spondylitis blood appeared to carry a characteristic TCR beta motif of several highly homologous variants. Disease-linked clones were reportedly significantly enriched in matched ankylosing spondylitis synovial fluid.

Turning to this clonotype: Its antigen is unidentified.

The chain employs TRBV15 and TRBJ2-3; tentative D call: TRBD1 (7 bases). This receptor was identified in a male donor with ankylosing spondylitis or in good health (not recorded which). The sample was blood, either unsorted or a sorted T cell fraction (not recorded which). The CDR3 loop is CATSGLSGTAWGVQYF. In DNA form, the CDR3 reads TGTGCCACCAGCGGACTTTCCGGGACAGCTTGGGGGGTGCAGTATTTT. The variable domain in full, completed from reference TRBV15 and TRBJ2-3, reads DAMVIQNPRYQVTQFGKPVTLSCSQTLNHNVMYWYQQKSSQAPKLLFHYYDKDFNNEADTPDNFQSRRPNTSFCFLDIRSPGLGDTAMYLCATSGLSGTAWGVQYFGPGTRLTVL.